This T cell receptor (beta chain) was retrieved from a study of blood T cell repertoires in COVID-19. Sequenced by immunoSEQ multiplex PCR; TCRdb stores in-frame clones only, minus some. The data show 200,000 to 250,000 clones, about four fifths seen once. V shed 0 bases and J shed 8 bases, with 22 bases lying between them. Germline assignment: CDR1 LGHNA and CDR2 YNFKEQ. This CDR3 spans 17 amino acids. The chain joins TRBV4-2 to TRBJ1-1; maybe TRBD1 (6 bases). The clonotype comes from a woman aged 40 to 50 with acute or convalescent COVID-19. Sequencing input: peripheral blood. The CDR3, as DNA: TGTGCCAGCAGCCAAGATGGGGTTTTGGTCAGGGGCGAGGAAGCTTTCTTT. It specifies CASSQDGVLVRGEEAFF.